Given below is one T cell receptor beta chain in context. As yet, its antigen is unknown. The germline V gene has CDR1 DFQATT and CDR2 SNEGSKA (reference sequence). The CDR3 has 16 residues. Libraries were UMI-labeled 5' RACE TRB cDNA. After re-calling the 5' RACE reads, TCRdb lists one entry per CDR3 protein, DNA absent. This repertoire includes 130,000 to 150,000 distinct CDR3 sequences. The data stem from a study of CXCR3-negative and CXCR3-positive naive CD8 T cells. General study results and limits: Both naive subsets carried similar amounts of surface CD5, so TCR strength was inferred from TRB CDR3 properties. TRB CDR3s of CXCR3-positive naive cells were more hydrophobic than those of CXCR3-negative naive cells. Naive CXCR3-positive and CXCR3-negative cells shared similar TRBV-TRBJ usage, unlike memory cells.

Every CD8+ T cell subset underwent triplicate sorting at some 300,000 cells apiece. V usage is TRBV20-1 and J usage is TRBJ2-1; TCRdb proposes TRBD2, but this gene call is untestable without DNA. Material: naive CXCR3+ CD8+ T cells from blood. The sample's subset: CD45RO-CCR7+CD27+CD95- naive CD8+ T cells expressing CXCR3 (TNR3+). This clonotype was sampled from a human donor in good health. Some clones in this sample may be carry-over from other donors' samples. This chain's CDR3 is CSARAGVVSSRDEQFF.